The 6 T cell receptor beta chains below all came from one sample that was sequenced in a study of T-cell reconstitution after alpha-beta-depleted transplantation in children. Preparation of the TCRbeta library involved a method that used unique molecular identifiers. Each CDR3 protein is one row after TCRdb ran MiXCR on the PCR reads. The profile covers 490,000 or so distinct CDR3 sequences, with roughly 10% appearing a single time and roughly 2.1% taken by the ten largest. The source was PBMCs, collected before TCRalphabeta/CD19-depleted stem cell transplant. The receptors were sampled from a child aged 2-15 years with inherited bone marrow failure, due to receive a stem cell transplant.

Many counts were recorded for this clonotype. The rearrangement uses TRBV12-3 or TRBV12-4 and TRBJ2-2; D may match TRBD1 or TRBD2 (5 bases each). CDR3 length: 14 residues. V lost 10 bases and J lost 4, with 16 bases in between. The CDR3 region has the DNA TGTGCCACCTGGGGCCCAGGGAGCACCGGGGAGCTGTTTTTT. It encodes CATWGPGSTGELFF.

This clonotype was picked up many times. This rearrangement joins TRBV20-1 to TRBJ2-5; D is perhaps TRBD2 (6 bases). V lost 0 bases to trimming and J lost 9 bases, with 23 bases between them. Germline CDR1 and CDR2: DFQATT and SNEGSKA (reference sequence). The length of the CDR3 is 16 residues. The CDR3 DNA reads as TGCAGTGCTAGAGATTTCAGCCGTGGGGGGAATTTGGCCCAGTACTTC. Amino acid sequence: CSARDFSRGGNLAQYF.

The J gene is TRBJ2-3, the V gene TRBV28; the D is unclear. Trimming removed 1 base at V and 4 bases at J, with 9 bases between. Germline-derived CDR1 and CDR2 are MDHEN and SYDVKM. CDR3 length: 14 amino acids. The DNA of the CDR3 is TGTGCCAGCAGTTTATTGCGCAGGTCAGATACGCAGTATTTT. The encoded protein is CASSLLRRSDTQYF.

This clonotype was recorded many times. The CDR3 DNA reads TGTGCCAGCAGCCAAGATCTGGGGACTCCTAAGAACACCGGGGAGCTGTTTTTT. This encodes CASSQDLGTPKNTGELFF. The genes are TRBV4-2 and TRBJ2-2; possible D gene TRBD2, 6 bases. Germline loops: CDR1 LGHNA, CDR2 YNFKEQ. Trimming took 0 bases from V and 1 from J, leaving 15 bases between them. The CDR3 covers 18 residues.

With regard to this clonotype: Being one base from a much bigger clone, this may be a read error. The chain carries TRBV20-1 and TRBJ1-2, with D perhaps TRBD1 (6 bases). The V gene lost 0 bases and the J gene lost 4 bases, with 15 bases spanning the gap. This CDR3 has 15 amino acids. Per the germline V gene, CDR1 is DFQATT and CDR2 is SNEGSKA (reference sequence). CDR3 residues: CSARDFGTLSYGYTF. The CDR3 DNA reads TGCAGTGCTAGAGATTTCGGGACACTAAGCTATGGCTACACCTTC.

This clonotype was detected ten times or more. The chain carries TRBV6-5 and TRBJ2-1, with 11 bases identical to TRBD2. V was clipped by 4 bases and J by 1 base; unmatched bases: 6. CDR1 and CDR2 (germline): MNHEY, SVGAGI. The CDR3 extends over 17 amino acids. CDR3 bases: TGTGCCAGCAGTTCCCCGGTAGCGGGAGGGTCCTACAATGAGCAGTTCTTC. Translating it yields CASSSPVAGGSYNEQFF.